Listed below are T cell receptor beta chains from one sample, sequenced in a study of T cell responses to AZD1222 COVID-19 vaccine. The repertoire was sequenced with immunoSEQ multiplex PCR; TCRdb's copy has only in-frame clones and lacks some. Counted here are tens of thousands of clones, about 93% occurring once; the ten biggest clones make up 4% to 6%. The sample here was peripheral blood, taken on day 0 of MenACWY control vaccination. All receptors come from an adult in good health. CDR3s include the opening cysteine and the closing phenylalanine or tryptophan.

j_call: TRBJ2-1
v_call: TRBV4-2
cdr3_aa: CASSPSGGGDYNEQFF

j_call: TRBJ2-2
v_call: TRBV9
cdr3_aa: CASSVVGSSGGRTGELFF

j_call: TRBJ1-5
v_call: TRBV6-1
cdr3_aa: CASREGGGQPQHF

j_call: TRBJ2-1
v_call: TRBV7-3
cdr3_aa: CASSSRGHGGNEQFF

j_call: TRBJ1-4
v_call: TRBV18
cdr3_aa: CASSPMAQGDEKLFF

j_call: TRBJ1-2
v_call: TRBV5-1
cdr3_aa: CASSAGQGSGYTF

j_call: TRBJ2-2
v_call: TRBV5-4
cdr3_aa: CASRVSGAVTGELFF

j_call: TRBJ1-5
v_call: TRBV6-1
cdr3_aa: CASSVDRGRVDQPQHF

j_call: TRBJ2-1
v_call: TRBV19
cdr3_aa: CASRERGTNEQFF

j_call: TRBJ2-2
v_call: TRBV28
cdr3_aa: CASSWTSGKGGGELFF

j_call: TRBJ2-7
v_call: TRBV10-3
cdr3_aa: CAISDSRSRGERFYEQYF

j_call: TRBJ1-3
v_call: TRBV6-1
cdr3_aa: CASSERDRGRSPYSGNTIYF

j_call: TRBJ2-7
v_call: TRBV28
cdr3_aa: CASSPPGQGPEQYF

j_call: TRBJ2-3
v_call: TRBV4-1
cdr3_aa: CASKLTGSAADTQYF

j_call: TRBJ1-1
v_call: TRBV12-3/TRBV12-4
cdr3_aa: CASSFGGPREAFF

j_call: TRBJ1-1
v_call: TRBV19
cdr3_aa: CASSIGGTGMNTEAFF

j_call: TRBJ2-1
v_call: TRBV6-5
cdr3_aa: CASRGSGGALNEQFF

j_call: TRBJ1-1
v_call: TRBV19
cdr3_aa: CASSIVGDTEAFF

j_call: TRBJ2-5
v_call: TRBV19
cdr3_aa: CASSVGETQYF

j_call: TRBJ2-5
v_call: TRBV24-1
cdr3_aa: CATSDLETQYF

j_call: TRBJ1-3
v_call: TRBV9
cdr3_aa: CASSRQGSSGNTIYF

j_call: TRBJ2-5
v_call: TRBV19
cdr3_aa: CASRRGGMETQYF

j_call: TRBJ2-3
v_call: TRBV3-1/TRBV3-2
cdr3_aa: CASRDTRGGRGDHTDTQYF

j_call: TRBJ1-1
v_call: TRBV5-1
cdr3_aa: CASSAGQQSTEAFF

j_call: TRBJ1-1
v_call: TRBV2
cdr3_aa: CATRGGPLNTEAFF

j_call: TRBJ2-2
v_call: TRBV21-1
cdr3_aa: CASTTGSSGELFF

j_call: TRBJ1-3
v_call: TRBV18
cdr3_aa: CASSPPGSGSSPGNTIYF

j_call: TRBJ2-7
v_call: TRBV18
cdr3_aa: CASSPPGTVSYEQYF

j_call: TRBJ1-6
v_call: TRBV19
cdr3_aa: CASSPGQENSPLHF

j_call: TRBJ1-2
v_call: TRBV5-6
cdr3_aa: CASSLGQIYNYGYTF

j_call: TRBJ1-5
v_call: TRBV28
cdr3_aa: CASSISAGQGNQPQHF

j_call: TRBJ2-5
v_call: TRBV3-1/TRBV3-2
cdr3_aa: CASSQGSPGGGQETQYF

j_call: TRBJ1-3
v_call: TRBV19
cdr3_aa: CASNPGVLVSGNTIYF

j_call: TRBJ1-5
v_call: TRBV12-3/TRBV12-4
cdr3_aa: CASSSGRRQPQHF

j_call: TRBJ2-7
v_call: TRBV15
cdr3_aa: CATSTSTANYEQYF

j_call: TRBJ2-2
v_call: TRBV3-1/TRBV3-2
cdr3_aa: CASRTTLGELFF

j_call: TRBJ2-5
v_call: TRBV7-2
cdr3_aa: CASSALTGGGQETQYF

j_call: TRBJ1-5
v_call: TRBV19
cdr3_aa: CASSFGGTTGNQPQHF

j_call: TRBJ1-2
v_call: TRBV5-1
cdr3_aa: CASSLATTLAKGYTF

j_call: TRBJ2-7
v_call: TRBV9
cdr3_aa: CASSVSGTSLAEQYF

j_call: TRBJ1-2
v_call: TRBV5-1
cdr3_aa: CASSLEAGQGDGYTF

j_call: TRBJ1-4
v_call: TRBV5-1
cdr3_aa: CASSLYTGATNEKLFF

j_call: TRBJ1-2
v_call: TRBV4-3
cdr3_aa: CASSQITGGRGYGYTF

j_call: TRBJ2-7
v_call: TRBV10-1
cdr3_aa: CASSERAGGTYEQYF

j_call: TRBJ2-1
v_call: TRBV3-1/TRBV3-2
cdr3_aa: CASTPWGQNNEQFF

j_call: TRBJ2-7
v_call: TRBV10-1
cdr3_aa: CASSESGTGMNEQYF

j_call: TRBJ1-4
v_call: TRBV5-1
cdr3_aa: CASSLQGAGEKLFF

j_call: TRBJ2-7
v_call: TRBV9
cdr3_aa: CASSPSGRSYEQYF

j_call: TRBJ1-5
v_call: TRBV15
cdr3_aa: CATSRGAFDPYSNQPQHF

j_call: TRBJ2-2
v_call: TRBV5-4
cdr3_aa: CASSHQGRAGELFF

j_call: TRBJ2-7
v_call: TRBV9
cdr3_aa: CASAASSVSYEQYF

j_call: TRBJ1-1
v_call: TRBV11-2
cdr3_aa: CASSLGLGSAEAFF

j_call: TRBJ1-4
v_call: TRBV5-4
cdr3_aa: CASSSNTQGAEEKLFF